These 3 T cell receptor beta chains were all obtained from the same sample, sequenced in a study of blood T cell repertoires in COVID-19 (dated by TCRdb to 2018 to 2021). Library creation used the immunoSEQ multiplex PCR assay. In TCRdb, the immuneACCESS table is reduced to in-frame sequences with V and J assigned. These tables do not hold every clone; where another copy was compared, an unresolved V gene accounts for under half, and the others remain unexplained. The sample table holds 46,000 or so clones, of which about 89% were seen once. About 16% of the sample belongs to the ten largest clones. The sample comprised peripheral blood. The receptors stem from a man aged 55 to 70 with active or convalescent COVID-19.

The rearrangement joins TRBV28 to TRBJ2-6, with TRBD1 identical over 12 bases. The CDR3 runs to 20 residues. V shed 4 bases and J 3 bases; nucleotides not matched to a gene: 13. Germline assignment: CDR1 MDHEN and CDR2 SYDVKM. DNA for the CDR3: TGTGCCAGCAGTTGGGAGGGTCCGGGACAGGGGGCTTTTGGGGCCAACGTCCTGACTTTC. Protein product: CASSWEGPGQGAFGANVLTF.

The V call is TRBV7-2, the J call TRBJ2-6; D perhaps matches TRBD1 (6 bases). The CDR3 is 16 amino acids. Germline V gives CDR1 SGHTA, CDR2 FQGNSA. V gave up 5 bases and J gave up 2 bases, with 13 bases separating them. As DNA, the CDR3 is TGTGCCAGCAGCCTCACCGGGACACCTGGGGCCAACGTCCTGACTTTC. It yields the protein CASSLTGTPGANVLTF.

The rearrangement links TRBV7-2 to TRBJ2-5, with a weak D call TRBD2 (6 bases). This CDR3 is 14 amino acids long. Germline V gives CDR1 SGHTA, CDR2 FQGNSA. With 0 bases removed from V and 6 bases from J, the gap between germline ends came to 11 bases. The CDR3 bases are TGTGCCAGCAGCTTAGCACTAGCTAGAAAGACCCAGTACTTC. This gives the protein CASSLALARKTQYF.